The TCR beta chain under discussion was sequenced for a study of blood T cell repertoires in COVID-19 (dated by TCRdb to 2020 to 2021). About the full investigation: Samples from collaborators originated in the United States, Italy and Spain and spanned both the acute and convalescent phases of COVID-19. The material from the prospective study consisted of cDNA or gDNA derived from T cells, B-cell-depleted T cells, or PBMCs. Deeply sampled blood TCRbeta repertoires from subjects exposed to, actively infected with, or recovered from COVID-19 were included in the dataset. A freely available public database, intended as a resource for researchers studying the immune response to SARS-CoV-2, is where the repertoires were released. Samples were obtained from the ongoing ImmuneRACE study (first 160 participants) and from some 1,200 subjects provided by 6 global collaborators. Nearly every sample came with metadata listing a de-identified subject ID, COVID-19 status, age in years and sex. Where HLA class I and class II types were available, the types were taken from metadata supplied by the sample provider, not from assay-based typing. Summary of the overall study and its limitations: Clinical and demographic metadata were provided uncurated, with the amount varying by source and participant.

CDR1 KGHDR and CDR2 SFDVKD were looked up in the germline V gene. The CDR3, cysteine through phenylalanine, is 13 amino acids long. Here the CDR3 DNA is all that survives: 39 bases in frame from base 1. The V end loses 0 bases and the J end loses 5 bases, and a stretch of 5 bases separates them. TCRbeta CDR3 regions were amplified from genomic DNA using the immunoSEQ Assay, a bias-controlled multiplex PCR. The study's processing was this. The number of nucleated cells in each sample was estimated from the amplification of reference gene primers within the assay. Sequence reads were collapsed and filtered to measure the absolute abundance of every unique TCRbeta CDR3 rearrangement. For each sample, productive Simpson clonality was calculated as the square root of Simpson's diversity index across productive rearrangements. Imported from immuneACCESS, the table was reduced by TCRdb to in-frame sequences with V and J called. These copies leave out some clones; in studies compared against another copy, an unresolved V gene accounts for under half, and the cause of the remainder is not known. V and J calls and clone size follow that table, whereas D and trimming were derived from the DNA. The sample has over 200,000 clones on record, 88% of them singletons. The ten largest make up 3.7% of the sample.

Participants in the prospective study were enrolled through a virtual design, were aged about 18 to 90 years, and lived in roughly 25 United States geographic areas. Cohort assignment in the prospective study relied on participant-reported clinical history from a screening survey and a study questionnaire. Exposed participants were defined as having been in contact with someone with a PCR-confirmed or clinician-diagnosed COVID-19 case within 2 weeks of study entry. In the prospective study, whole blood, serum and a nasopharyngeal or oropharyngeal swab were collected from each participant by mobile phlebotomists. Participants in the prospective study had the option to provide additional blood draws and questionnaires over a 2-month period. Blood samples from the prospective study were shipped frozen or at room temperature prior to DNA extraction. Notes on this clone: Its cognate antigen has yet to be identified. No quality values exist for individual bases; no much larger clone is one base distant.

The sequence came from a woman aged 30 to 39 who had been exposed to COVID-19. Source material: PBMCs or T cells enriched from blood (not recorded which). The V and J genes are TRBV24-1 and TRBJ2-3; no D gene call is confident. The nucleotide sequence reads TGTGCCACCAGTGATTTGCGTCGAGATACGCAGTATTTT. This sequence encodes CATSDLRRDTQYF.